The present T cell receptor (beta chain) was sequenced within a study of identifying expanded T cells in peripheral blood. J was trimmed by 3 bases and V by 5 bases; bases with no gene match: 8. Germline CDR1 SEHNR, CDR2 FQNEAQ (reference sequence). The CDR3 runs to 15 residues. Measured with immunoSEQ multiplex PCR; TCRdb has only the in-frame clones, and not every one. The table lists 75,000 to 95,000 clones, about 87% of them singletons. The sequencing input was blood. This receptor was obtained from a person aged 18-70 years in good health. The chain recombines TRBV7-9 with TRBJ2-3; 7 bases fit TRBD2. The CDR3 DNA reads as TGTGCCAGCAGCCCAATTGGGACTAAAACAGATACGCAGTATTTT. It encodes CASSPIGTKTDTQYF.